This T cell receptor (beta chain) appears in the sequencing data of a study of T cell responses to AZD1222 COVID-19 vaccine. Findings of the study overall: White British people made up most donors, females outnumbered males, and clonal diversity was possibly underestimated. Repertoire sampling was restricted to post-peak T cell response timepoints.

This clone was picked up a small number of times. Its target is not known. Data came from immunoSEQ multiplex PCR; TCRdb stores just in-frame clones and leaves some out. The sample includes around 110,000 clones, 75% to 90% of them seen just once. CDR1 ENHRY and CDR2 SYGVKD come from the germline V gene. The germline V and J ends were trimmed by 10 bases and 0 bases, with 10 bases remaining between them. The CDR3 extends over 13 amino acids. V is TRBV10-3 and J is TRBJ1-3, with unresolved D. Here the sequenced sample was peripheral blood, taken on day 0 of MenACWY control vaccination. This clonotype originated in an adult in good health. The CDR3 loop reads CATATNSGNTIYF. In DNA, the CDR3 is TGTGCCACCGCGACGAACTCTGGAAACACCATATATTTT.